The TCR beta chain described here comes from a study of cytomegalovirus exposure and HLA in healthy donors. Regarding the study as a whole: Cytomegalovirus association was assigned to under 200 TCR beta chains. There were some public TCRs occurring in many donors, but most TCR sequences were rare. From TCR beta sequences, most subjects' HLA-A and HLA-B alleles were reportedly predicted accurately. Later on, a genetic analysis was performed. It linked a missense variant in DCLRE1C with V- and J-gene trimming of TCR beta.

Both 60 Vbeta primers and 13 Jbeta primers went into the PCR. Some clones are missing from TCRdb's copy, which holds only in-frame ones; the method was immunoSEQ multiplex PCR. The sample includes more than 95,000 clones, 81% of them seen just once. Germline values: CDR1 MNHEY, CDR2 SMNVEV (reference sequence). The CDR3 length is 13 residues. As concerns this clone: Its specificity is unknown. Mismatch with germline at one junction end may stem from a read error.

The sequence derives from a woman aged 25-40 years in good health and CMV-seronegative. Input material: PBMCs. The genes are TRBV27 and TRBJ2-1, with D uncertain. CDR3 nucleotides: TGTGCCACCAAAGAGGTCTCCTTCAATGAGCAGTTCTTC. Amino acid sequence: CATKEVSFNEQFF.